This T cell receptor (beta chain) originates from a study of shared clonotypes between healthy human individuals. The V gene's germline CDR1 is LGHNA and CDR2 YNFKEQ. Trimming removed 0 bases at V and 4 bases at J, with 10 bases between. The CDR3 is made up of 15 amino acids. Some clones are missing from TCRdb's copy, which holds only in-frame ones; the method was immunoSEQ multiplex PCR. The sample holds about 1.1 million clones, roughly 74% seen once. Source material: memory CD4+ T cells from PBMCs. Subset denoted: CD45RA-negative fraction. The sequence was collected from a man between 18 and 35 years old in good health. Some clones in this sample may be carry-over from other donors' samples. The chain employs TRBV4-2 and TRBJ1-5, with no clear D. This CDR3 reads CASSQDQSDNQPQHF. The CDR3 nucleotides read TGTGCCAGCAGCCAAGATCAATCGGATAATCAGCCCCAGCATTTT.